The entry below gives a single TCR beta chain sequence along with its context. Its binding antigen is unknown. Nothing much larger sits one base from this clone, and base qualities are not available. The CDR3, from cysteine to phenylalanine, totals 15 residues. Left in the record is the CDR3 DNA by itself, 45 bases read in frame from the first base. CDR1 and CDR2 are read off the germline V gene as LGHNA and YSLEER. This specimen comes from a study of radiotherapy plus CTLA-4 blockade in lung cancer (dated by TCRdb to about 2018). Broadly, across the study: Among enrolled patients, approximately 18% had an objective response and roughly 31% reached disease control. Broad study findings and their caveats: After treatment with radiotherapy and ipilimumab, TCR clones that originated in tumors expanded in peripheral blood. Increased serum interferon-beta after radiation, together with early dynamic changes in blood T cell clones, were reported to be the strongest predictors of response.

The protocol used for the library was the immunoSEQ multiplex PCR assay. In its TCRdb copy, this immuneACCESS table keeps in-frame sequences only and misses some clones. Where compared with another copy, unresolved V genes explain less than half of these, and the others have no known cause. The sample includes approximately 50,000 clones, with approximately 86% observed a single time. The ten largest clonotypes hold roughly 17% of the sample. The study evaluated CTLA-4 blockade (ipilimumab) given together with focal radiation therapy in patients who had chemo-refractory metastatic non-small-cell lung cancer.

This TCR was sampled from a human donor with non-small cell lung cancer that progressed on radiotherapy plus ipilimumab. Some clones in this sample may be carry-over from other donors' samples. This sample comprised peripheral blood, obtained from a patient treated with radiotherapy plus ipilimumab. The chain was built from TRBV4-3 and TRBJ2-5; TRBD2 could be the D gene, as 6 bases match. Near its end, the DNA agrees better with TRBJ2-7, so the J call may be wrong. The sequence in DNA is TGCGCCAGCAGCCAAGGCAGCGGGTACTCCTACGAGCAGTACTTC. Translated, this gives CASSQGSGYSYEQYF.